Each of the 10 T cell receptor beta chains below was sequenced from the same sample in a study of T cells in localized non-small cell lung cancer. The protocol was immunoSEQ multiplex PCR, while the TCRdb copy is restricted to in-frame clones and leaves out a portion. Of over 45,000 clones detected, around 87% appear once; the ten largest clones hold less than 20%. Material: PBMCs, obtained before any cancer treatment. The receptors were sampled from a female donor with stage II lung adenocarcinoma.

The chain uses TRBV10-3 and TRBJ1-3; weak D call: TRBD1 (5 bases). The germline V gene encodes CDR1 ENHRY and CDR2 SYGVKD. Trimming stripped 8 bases from V and 0 bases from J, with 14 bases between. The CDR3 covers 15 residues. CDR3 in amino acids: CAIGSLGPSGNTIYF. CDR3 sequence (DNA): TGTGCCATCGGAAGTTTGGGGCCCTCTGGAAACACCATATATTTT.

The chain carries TRBV6-6 and TRBJ1-2; D is unresolved. The CDR3 runs 15 residues. Germline loops: CDR1 MNHNY, CDR2 SVGAGI (reference sequence). Trimming left V 6 bases short and J 4 bases short, with 18 bases between. CDR3 loop: CASRSRTVLFYGYTF. The CDR3 coding sequence is TGTGCCAGCAGGTCCCGGACCGTTCTTTTCTATGGCTACACCTTC.

The chain joins TRBV30 to TRBJ1-4; 9 positions agree with TRBD1. The CDR3 length is 14 residues. Per germline, CDR1 GTSNPN and CDR2 SVGIG (reference sequence). The J segment lost 8 bases and the V segment lost 4 bases, leaving 8 bases of the junction unmatched. CDR3 residues: CAWKSGTGNEKLFF. The CDR3 DNA is TGTGCCTGGAAGAGCGGGACAGGGAACGAAAAACTGTTTTTT.

The chain combines TRBV5-1 with TRBJ2-1, with TRBD1 identical over 11 bases. The CDR3 loop spans 15 amino acids. The V gene's germline CDR1 is SGHRS and CDR2 YFSETQ. The V segment lost 3 bases and the J segment 3 bases; nucleotides outside the gene matches: 2. The CDR3 nucleotides are TGCGCCAGCAGCTCGGGACAGGGGGGCTACAATGAGCAGTTCTTC. Translating gives CASSSGQGGYNEQFF.

The chain combines TRBV5-4 with TRBJ2-6, with 10 bases aligning to TRBD1. CDR3 length: 13 amino acids. Germline trimming cut 4 bases from V and 12 bases from J; bases unmatched to any gene: 4. Germline V gene lookup returns CDR1 SGHNT and CDR2 YYREEE (reference sequence). The CDR3 nucleotides read TGTGCCAGCAGCCACCGGGACAGGGGCGTCCTGACTTTC. The encoded protein is CASSHRDRGVLTF.

The V and J genes are TRBV5-1 and TRBJ1-6, with a possible D match to TRBD1 (5 bases). Trimming left V 0 bases short and J 8 bases short, with 12 bases between. Germline assignment: CDR1 SGHRS and CDR2 YFSETQ. The CDR3 consists of 15 residues. In nucleotides, the CDR3 is TGCGCCAGCAGCTTGGGTACTATGGGGCATTCACCCCTCCACTTT. Translating it yields CASSLGTMGHSPLHF.

The chain is built from TRBV5-1 and TRBJ2-1; 10 bases fit TRBD1. The CDR3 contains 17 residues. Germline trimming cut 2 bases from V and 5 bases from J; bases unmatched to any gene: 10. CDR1 is SGHRS and CDR2 is YFSETQ in the germline V gene. The CDR3 sequence: CASSFGGQGRSNNEQFF. CDR3 coding DNA: TGCGCCAGCAGCTTTGGGGGACAGGGGCGAAGTAACAATGAGCAGTTCTTC.

The chain is built from TRBV19 and TRBJ1-1; D is ambiguous. There are 18 residues in the CDR3. Trimming pared 3 bases from V and 1 base from J, leaving 21 bases between. Germline-derived CDR1 and CDR2 are LNHDA and SQIVND (reference sequence). CDR3 in DNA: TGTGCCAGTAGTATTCGACCTCGTGGGCTGAGCCAGAACACTGAAGCTTTCTTT. It codes for CASSIRPRGLSQNTEAFF.

In regard to this clone: The same CDR3 also results from other DNA sequences found in this sample. This rearrangement joins TRBV10-3 to TRBJ1-1, with 7 positions matching TRBD1. Germline V gene sequence: CDR1 ENHRY, CDR2 SYGVKD. The CDR3 length is 16 residues. V lost 7 bases and J lost 4; bases outside the gene matches: 15. In DNA form, the CDR3 reads TGTGCCATCAACAGAGGCCAGGCAGGGGGAGTCACTGAAGCTTTCTTT. Protein product: CAINRGQAGGVTEAFF.

The chain couples TRBV10-3 to TRBJ2-2, with D uncertain. With 3 bases removed from V and 5 bases from J, the gap between germline ends came to 7 bases. There are 13 residues in the CDR3. Germline values: CDR1 ENHRY, CDR2 SYGVKD. In nucleotides, the CDR3 is TGTGCCATCAGTGACTGGACGACCGGGGAGCTGTTTTTT. As protein: CAISDWTTGELFF.